This TCR beta chain stems from a study of blood T cell repertoires in COVID-19. The table came from immunoSEQ multiplex PCR; TCRdb's copy has only in-frame clones and leaves some out. The top ten clones hold just under 9% of a sample with about 210,000 clones, around 86% of them seen once. Trimming stripped 2 bases from V and 3 bases from J, with 16 bases between. Per the germline V gene, CDR1 is GTSNPN and CDR2 is SVGIG (reference sequence). The CDR3 extends over 15 amino acids. The chain employs TRBV30 and TRBJ1-2; D possibly corresponds to TRBD1 (5 bases). Sequencing used PBMCs or T cells enriched from blood (not recorded which). This receptor was obtained from a woman between 50 and 59 years old with acute COVID-19. This CDR3 is CAWSITRRGHYGYTF. As DNA, the CDR3 is TGTGCCTGGAGTATCACTAGGAGGGGCCACTATGGCTACACCTTC.